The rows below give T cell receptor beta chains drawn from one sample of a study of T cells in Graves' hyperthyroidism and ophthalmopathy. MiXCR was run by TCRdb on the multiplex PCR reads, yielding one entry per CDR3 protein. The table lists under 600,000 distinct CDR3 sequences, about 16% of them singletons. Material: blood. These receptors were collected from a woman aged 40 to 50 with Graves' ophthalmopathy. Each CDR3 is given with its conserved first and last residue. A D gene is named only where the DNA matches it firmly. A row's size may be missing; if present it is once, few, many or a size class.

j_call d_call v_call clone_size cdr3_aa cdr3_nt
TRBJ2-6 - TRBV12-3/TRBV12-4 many CASSLILKAGSGANVLTF TGTGCCAGCAGTTTGATCCTTAAGGCAGGCTCTGGGGCCAACGTCCTGACTTTC
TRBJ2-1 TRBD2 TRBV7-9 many CASSLAPGTSGYNEQFF TGTGCCAGCAGCTTAGCCCCCGGAACTAGCGGATACAATGAGCAGTTCTTC
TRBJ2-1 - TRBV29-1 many CSVARLGGPLSSYNEQFF TGCAGCGTTGCGCGCCTCGGGGGCCCCCTAAGCTCCTACAATGAGCAGTTCTTC
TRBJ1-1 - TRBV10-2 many CASRSGRNTEAFF TGCGCCAGCAGATCCGGGCGGAACACTGAAGCTTTCTTT
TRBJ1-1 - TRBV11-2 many CASSLPDGGAFF TGTGCCAGCAGCTTACCTGATGGTGGAGCTTTCTTT
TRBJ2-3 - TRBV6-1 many CASRNGRTTDTQYF TGTGCCAGCAGAAACGGGCGAACCACAGATACGCAGTATTTT
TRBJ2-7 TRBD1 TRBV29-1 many CSVFTGDPYEQYF TGCAGCGTTTTCACAGGGGACCCCTACGAGCAGTACTTC
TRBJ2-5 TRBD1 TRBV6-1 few CASPDRGRKTQYF TGTGCCAGCCCCGACAGGGGGCGAAAGACCCAGTACTTC
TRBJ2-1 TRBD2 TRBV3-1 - CASSRGRFGYNEQFF TGTGCCAGCAGCCGCGGGAGATTCGGTTACAATGAGCAGTTCTTC
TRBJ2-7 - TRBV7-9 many CASSLGQDNYEQYF TGTGCCAGCAGCTTAGGCCAGGACAACTACGAGCAGTACTTC
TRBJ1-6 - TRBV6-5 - CASSYSRRDNSPLHF TGTGCCAGCAGTTACAGTCGGAGGGATAATTCACCCCTCCACTTT
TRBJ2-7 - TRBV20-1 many CSAVGAGTPYEQYF TGCAGTGCGGTGGGTGCGGGAACACCCTACGAGCAGTACTTC
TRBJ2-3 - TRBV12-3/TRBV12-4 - CASSPAEDTQYF TGTGCCAGCAGTCCAGCGGAAGATACGCAGTATTTT
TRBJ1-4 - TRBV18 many CASSPPAGGKEKLFF TGTGCCAGCTCACCACCCGCCGGTGGGAAAGAAAAACTGTTTTTT
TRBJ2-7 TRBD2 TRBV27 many CASGGLAVDEQYF TGTGCCAGCGGGGGACTAGCGGTGGACGAGCAGTACTTC
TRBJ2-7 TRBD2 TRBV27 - CATRTSDYEQYF TGTGCCACCAGGACTAGCGATTACGAGCAGTACTTC
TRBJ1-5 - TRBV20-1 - CSAQATTGPRQPQHF TGCAGTGCTCAAGCCACAACAGGGCCTCGGCAGCCCCAGCATTTT
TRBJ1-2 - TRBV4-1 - CASSQEQRFYGYTF TGCGCCAGCAGCCAAGAGCAGAGGTTCTATGGCTACACCTTC
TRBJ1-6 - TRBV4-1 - CASKGTLGNSPLHF TGCGCCAGCAAGGGAACTCTGGGGAATTCACCCCTCCACTTT
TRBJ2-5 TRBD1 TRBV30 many CAWQGEETQYF TGTGCCTGGCAGGGGGAGGAGACCCAGTACTTC